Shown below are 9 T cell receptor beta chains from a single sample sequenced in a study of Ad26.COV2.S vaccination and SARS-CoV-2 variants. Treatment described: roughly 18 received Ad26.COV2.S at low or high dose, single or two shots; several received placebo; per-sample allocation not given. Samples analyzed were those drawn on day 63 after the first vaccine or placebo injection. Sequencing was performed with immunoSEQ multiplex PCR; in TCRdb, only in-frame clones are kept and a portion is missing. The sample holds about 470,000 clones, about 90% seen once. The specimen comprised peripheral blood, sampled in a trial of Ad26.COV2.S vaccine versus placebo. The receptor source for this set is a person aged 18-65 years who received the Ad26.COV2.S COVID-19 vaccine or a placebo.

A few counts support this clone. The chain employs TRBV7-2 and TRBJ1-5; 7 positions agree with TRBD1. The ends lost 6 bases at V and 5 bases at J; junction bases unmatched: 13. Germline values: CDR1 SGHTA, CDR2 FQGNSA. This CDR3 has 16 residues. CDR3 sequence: CASSRTGRSSYQPQHF. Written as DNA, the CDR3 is TGTGCCAGCAGTCGGACAGGCCGTTCCTCCTATCAGCCCCAGCATTTT.

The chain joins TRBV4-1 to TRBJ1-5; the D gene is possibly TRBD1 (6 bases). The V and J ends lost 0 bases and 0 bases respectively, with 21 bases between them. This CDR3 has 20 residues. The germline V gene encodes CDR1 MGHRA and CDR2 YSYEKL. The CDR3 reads CASSQEKGQGGSYSNQPQHF. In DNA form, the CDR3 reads TGCGCCAGCAGCCAAGAAAAGGGACAAGGGGGTTCCTATAGCAATCAGCCCCAGCATTTT.

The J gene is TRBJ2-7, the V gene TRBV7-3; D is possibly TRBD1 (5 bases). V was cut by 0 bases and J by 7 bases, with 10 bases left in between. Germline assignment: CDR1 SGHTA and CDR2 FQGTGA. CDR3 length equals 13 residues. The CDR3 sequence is CASSLTGQREQYF. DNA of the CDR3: TGTGCCAGCAGCTTAACGGGGCAGAGGGAGCAGTACTTC.

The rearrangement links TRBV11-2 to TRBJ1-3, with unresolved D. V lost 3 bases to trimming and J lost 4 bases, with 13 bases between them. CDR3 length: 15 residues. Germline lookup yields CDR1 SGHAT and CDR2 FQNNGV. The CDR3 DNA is TGTGCCAGCAGCTTGAGGGAGAGAGGAGGAAACACCATATATTTT. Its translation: CASSLRERGGNTIYF.

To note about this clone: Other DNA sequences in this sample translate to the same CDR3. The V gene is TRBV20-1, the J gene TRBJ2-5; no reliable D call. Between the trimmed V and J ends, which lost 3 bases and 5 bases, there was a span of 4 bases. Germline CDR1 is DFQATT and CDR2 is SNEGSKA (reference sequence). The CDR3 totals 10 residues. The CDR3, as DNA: TGCAGTGCTAGTGGCGAGACCCAGTACTTC. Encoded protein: CSASGETQYF.

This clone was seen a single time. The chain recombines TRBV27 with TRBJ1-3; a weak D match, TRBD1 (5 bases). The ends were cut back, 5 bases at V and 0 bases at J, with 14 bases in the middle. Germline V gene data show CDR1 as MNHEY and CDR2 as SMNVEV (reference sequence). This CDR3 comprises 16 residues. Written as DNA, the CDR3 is TGTGCCAGCAGTACCACCGGGGGTCACTCTGGAAACACCATATATTTT. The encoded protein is CASSTTGGHSGNTIYF.

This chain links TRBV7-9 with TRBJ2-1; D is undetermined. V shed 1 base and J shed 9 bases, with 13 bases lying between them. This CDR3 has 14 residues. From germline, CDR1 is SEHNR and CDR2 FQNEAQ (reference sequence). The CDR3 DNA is TGTGCCAGCAGCTTAGTAGGTGACAACGGTGAGCAGTTCTTC. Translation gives CASSLVGDNGEQFF.

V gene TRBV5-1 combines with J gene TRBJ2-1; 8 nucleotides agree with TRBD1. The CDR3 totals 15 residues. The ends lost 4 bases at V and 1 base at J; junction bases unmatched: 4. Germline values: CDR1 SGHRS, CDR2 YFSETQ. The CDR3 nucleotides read TGCGCCAGCAGCCTCACAGGGGGGTCCTACAATGAGCAGTTCTTC. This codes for CASSLTGGSYNEQFF.

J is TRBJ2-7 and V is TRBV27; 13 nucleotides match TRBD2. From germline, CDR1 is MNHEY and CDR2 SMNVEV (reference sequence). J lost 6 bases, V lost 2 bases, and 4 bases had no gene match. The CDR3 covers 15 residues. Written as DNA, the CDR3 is TGTGCCAGCAGTTTAAGGGGGACTAGCGGGGCCGAGCAGTACTTC. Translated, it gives CASSLRGTSGAEQYF.